The 2 T cell receptor beta chains presented below share a single source sample, sequenced in a study of blood T cell repertoires in COVID-19. Sequenced by immunoSEQ multiplex PCR; TCRdb stores in-frame clones only, minus some. This table has roughly 68,000 clones, 76% appearing once. The sample consisted of peripheral blood. The receptors here all came from a man aged 60 to 75 with COVID-19, enrolled during active disease.

In its sample, this clone was seen once. The genes are TRBV27 and TRBJ2-7; D might be TRBD1 (6 bases). There are 15 residues in the CDR3. Germline V gene sequence: CDR1 MNHEY, CDR2 SMNVEV (reference sequence). The V and J ends lost 6 bases and 3 bases respectively, with 18 bases between them. This chain's CDR3 is CASRVTGELLYEQYF. In DNA, the CDR3 is TGTGCCAGCAGGGTGACAGGAGAACTGCTCTACGAGCAGTACTTC.

V and J are TRBV3-1 (or the pseudogene TRBV3-2) and TRBJ2-7; TRBD1 matches 9 bases. After removal of 3 bases from V and 5 bases from J, the junction contained 8 bases not matched to a gene. This CDR3 region has 15 residues. Germline lookup yields CDR1 LGHDT and CDR2 YNNKEL (reference sequence). The CDR3 nucleotides read TGTGCCAGCAGCCAGGCGGGGGACAGGGCGCACGAGCAGTACTTC. Translated: CASSQAGDRAHEQYF.